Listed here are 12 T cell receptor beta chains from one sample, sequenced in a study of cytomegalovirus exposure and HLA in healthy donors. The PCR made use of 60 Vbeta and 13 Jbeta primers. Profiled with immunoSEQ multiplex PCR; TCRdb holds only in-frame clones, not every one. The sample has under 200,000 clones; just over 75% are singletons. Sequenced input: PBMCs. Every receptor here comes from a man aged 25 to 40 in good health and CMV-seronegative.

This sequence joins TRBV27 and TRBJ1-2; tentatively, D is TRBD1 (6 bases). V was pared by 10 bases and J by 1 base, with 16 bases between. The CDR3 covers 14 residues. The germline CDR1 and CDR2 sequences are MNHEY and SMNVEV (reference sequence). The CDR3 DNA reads TGTGCCACCAAAAACAGGGCTGGTAACTATGGCTACACCTTC. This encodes CATKNRAGNYGYTF.

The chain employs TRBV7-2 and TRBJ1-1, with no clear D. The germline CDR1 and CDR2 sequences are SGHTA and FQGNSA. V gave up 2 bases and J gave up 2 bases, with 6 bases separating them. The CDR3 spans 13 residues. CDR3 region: CASSLQINTEAFF. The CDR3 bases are TGTGCCAGCAGCTTACAGATCAACACTGAAGCTTTCTTT.

For the CDR3, the DNA is TGTGCCACCAGCAGAGGGCGGACAGGGGTATACAATGAGCAGTTCTTC. Its translation is CATSRGRTGVYNEQFF. The chain combines TRBV15 with TRBJ2-1; TRBD1 matches at 9 bases. This CDR3 contains 16 residues. The germline CDR1 and CDR2 sequences are LNHNV and YYDKDF (reference sequence). J lost 4 bases, V lost 1 base, and 5 bases had no gene match.

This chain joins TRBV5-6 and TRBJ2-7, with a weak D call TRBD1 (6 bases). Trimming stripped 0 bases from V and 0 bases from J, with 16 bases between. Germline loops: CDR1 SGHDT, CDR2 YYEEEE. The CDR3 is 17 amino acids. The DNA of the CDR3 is TGTGCCAGCAGCTTGGGGGTGGGGGCGAGGAGCTCCTACGAGCAGTACTTC. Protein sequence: CASSLGVGARSSYEQYF.

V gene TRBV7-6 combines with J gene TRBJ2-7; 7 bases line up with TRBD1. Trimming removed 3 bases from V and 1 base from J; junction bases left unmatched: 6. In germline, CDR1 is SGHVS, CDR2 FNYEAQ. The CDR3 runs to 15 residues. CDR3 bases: TGTGCCAGCAGCTTGGGACAGTCGCAGTCCTACGAGCAGTACTTC. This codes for CASSLGQSQSYEQYF.

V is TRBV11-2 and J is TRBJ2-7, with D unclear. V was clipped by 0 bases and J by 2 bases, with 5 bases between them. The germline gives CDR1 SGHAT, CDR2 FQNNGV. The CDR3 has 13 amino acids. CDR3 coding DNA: TGTGCCAGCAGCTTAGATACTACCTACGAGCAGTACTTC. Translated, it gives CASSLDTTYEQYF.

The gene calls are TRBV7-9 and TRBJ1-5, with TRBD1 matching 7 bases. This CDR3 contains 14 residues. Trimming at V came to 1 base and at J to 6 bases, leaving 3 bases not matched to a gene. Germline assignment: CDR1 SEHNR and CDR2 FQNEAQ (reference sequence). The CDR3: CASSLDQGGQPQHF. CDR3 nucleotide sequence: TGTGCCAGCAGCTTAGACCAGGGGGGTCAGCCCCAGCATTTT.

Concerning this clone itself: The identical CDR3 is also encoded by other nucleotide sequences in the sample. The CDR3: CASSPGGGYNEQFF. The CDR3 coding sequence is TGTGCCAGCAGTCCGGGAGGAGGCTACAATGAGCAGTTCTTC. The genes are TRBV7-3 and TRBJ2-1, with 7 nucleotides matching TRBD2. Germline V gene lookup returns CDR1 SGHTA and CDR2 FQGTGA. Losses at the gene ends were 6 bases for V and 3 bases for J; bases not matched to a gene: 5. This CDR3 is built from 14 residues.

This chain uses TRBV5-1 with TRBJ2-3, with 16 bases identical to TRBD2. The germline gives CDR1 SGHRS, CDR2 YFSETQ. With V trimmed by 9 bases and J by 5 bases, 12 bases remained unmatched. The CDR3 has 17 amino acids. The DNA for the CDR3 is TGCGCCACCGCTTCCGGGACTAGCGGGAGGGCGGTAGATACGCAGTATTTT. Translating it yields CATASGTSGRAVDTQYF.

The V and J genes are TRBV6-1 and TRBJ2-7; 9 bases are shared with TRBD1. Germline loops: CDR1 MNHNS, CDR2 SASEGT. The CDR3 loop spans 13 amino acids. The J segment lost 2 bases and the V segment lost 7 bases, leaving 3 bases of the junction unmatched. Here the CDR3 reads CASNRQGAYEQYF. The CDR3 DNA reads TGTGCCAGCAACAGACAGGGGGCCTACGAGCAGTACTTC.

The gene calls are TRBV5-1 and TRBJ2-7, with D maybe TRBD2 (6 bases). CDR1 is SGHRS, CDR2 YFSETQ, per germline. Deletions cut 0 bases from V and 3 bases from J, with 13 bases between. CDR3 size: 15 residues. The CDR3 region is CASSLDASAHYEQYF. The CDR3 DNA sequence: TGCGCCAGCAGCTTGGATGCTAGCGCACACTACGAGCAGTACTTC.

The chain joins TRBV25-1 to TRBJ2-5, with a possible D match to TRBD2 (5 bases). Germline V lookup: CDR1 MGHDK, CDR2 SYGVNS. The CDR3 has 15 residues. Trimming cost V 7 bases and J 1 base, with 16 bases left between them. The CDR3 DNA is TGTGCCAGCAAGCCAGGCGAGGGAATCCAAGAGACCCAGTACTTC. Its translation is CASKPGEGIQETQYF.